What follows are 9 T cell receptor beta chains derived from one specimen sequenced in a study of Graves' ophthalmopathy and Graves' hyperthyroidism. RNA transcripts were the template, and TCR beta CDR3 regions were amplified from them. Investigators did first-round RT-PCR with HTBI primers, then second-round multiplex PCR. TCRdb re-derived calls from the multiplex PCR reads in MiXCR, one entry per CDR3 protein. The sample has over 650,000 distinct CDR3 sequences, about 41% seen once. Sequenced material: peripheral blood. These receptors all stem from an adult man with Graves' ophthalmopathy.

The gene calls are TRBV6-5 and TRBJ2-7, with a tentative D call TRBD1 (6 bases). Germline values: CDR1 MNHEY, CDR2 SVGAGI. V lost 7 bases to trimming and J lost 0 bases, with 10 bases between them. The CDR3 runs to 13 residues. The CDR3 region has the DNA TGTGCCAGCACCGACAGGAGCTCCTACGAGCAGTACTTC. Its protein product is CASTDRSSYEQYF.

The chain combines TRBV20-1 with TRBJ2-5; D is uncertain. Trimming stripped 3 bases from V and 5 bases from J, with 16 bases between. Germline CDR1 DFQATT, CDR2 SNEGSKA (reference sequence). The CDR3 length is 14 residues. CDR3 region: CSASSGLAGETQYF. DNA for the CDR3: TGCAGTGCTAGTAGTGGGTTGGCCGGGGAGACCCAGTACTTC.

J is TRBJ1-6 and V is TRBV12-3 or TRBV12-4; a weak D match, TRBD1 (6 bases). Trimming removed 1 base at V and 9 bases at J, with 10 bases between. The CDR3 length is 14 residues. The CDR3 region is CASSLGTASSPLHF. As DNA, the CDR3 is TGTGCCAGCAGTTTAGGGACAGCCTCTTCACCCCTCCACTTT.

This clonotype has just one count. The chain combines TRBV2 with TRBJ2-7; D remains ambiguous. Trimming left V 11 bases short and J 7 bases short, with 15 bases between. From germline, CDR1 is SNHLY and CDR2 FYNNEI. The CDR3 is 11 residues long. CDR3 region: CAGAVEIEQYF. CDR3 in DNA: TGTGCCGGAGCAGTGGAGATTGAGCAGTACTTC.

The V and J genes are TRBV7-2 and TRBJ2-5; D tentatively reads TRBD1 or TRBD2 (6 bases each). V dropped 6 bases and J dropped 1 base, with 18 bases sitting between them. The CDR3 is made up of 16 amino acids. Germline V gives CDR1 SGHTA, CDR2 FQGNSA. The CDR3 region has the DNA TGTGCCAGCAGTTCCGGGGGCCCGATCTTCCAAGAGACCCAGTACTTC. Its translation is CASSSGGPIFQETQYF.

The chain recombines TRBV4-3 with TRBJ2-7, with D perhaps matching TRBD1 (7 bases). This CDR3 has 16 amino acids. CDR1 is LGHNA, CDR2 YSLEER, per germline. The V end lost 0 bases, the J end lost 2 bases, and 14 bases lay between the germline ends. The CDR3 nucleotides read TGCGCCAGCAGCCAAGATTTGACAGGGACTGCCTACGAGCAGTACTTC. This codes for CASSQDLTGTAYEQYF.

CDR3 amino acids: CASSPPAEPGANVLTF. The CDR3 DNA is TGTGCCAGCTCACCACCGGCGGAGCCTGGGGCCAACGTCCTGACTTTC. The chain combines TRBV18 with TRBJ2-6; D unclear. The CDR3 sequence is 16 residues long. Trimming stripped 0 bases from V and 2 bases from J, with 8 bases between. Germline-derived CDR1 and CDR2 are KGHSH and LQKENI.

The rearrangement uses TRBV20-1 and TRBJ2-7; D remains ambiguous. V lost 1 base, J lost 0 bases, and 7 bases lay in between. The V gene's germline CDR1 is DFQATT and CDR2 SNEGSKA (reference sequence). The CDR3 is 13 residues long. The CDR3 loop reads CSARVSSSYEQYF. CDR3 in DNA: TGCAGTGCTAGAGTAAGCAGCTCCTACGAGCAGTACTTC.

CDR3 protein: CASSHPQHNSPLHF. The CDR3 nucleotides read TGTGCCAGCAGCCACCCCCAGCATAATTCACCCCTCCACTTT. The V call is TRBV7-8, the J call TRBJ1-6; the D is unclear. Germline lookup yields CDR1 SGHVS and CDR2 FQNEAQ. The germline V and J ends were trimmed by 5 bases and 5 bases, with 10 bases remaining between them. The length of the CDR3 is 14 residues.